The sequence of this T cell receptor beta chain was determined in a study of response to subunit inactivated influenza vaccine. Overall study findings and caveats: Authors proposed each seasonal influenza vaccination draws in few new T cells.

TCRdb fed the RT-PCR reads into MiXCR, producing one record per CDR3 protein. The table records 450,000 to 600,000 distinct CDR3 sequences, approximately 15% of them present only once. From germline, CDR1 is MNHEY and CDR2 SVGAGI. The CDR3 is 15 residues long. Trimming took 2 bases from V and 8 from J; bases not matched to a gene: 11. This clonotype appeared a few times. No antigen is known for it. The specimen comprised CD4+ T cells sorted from PBMCs, sampled less than 30 months after vaccination. This sequence was found in a man in his fifties or sixties who received an inactivated influenza vaccine. The rearrangement links TRBV6-5 to TRBJ1-2; TRBD1 matches 7 bases. CDR3 nucleotide sequence: TGTGCCAGCAGTTACGACAGGGTCATGGCTTACGGCTACACCTTC. Protein sequence: CASSYDRVMAYGYTF.